This T cell receptor beta chain originates from a study of control samples from healthy donors and cancer patients. Some clones are missing from TCRdb's copy, which holds only in-frame ones; the method was immunoSEQ multiplex PCR. The sample has approximately 120,000 clones; around 86% are singletons. Germline CDR1 and CDR2: SGHKS and YYEKEE (reference sequence). This CDR3 is 14 amino acids long. Trimming took 2 bases from V and 6 from J, leaving 15 bases between them. V is TRBV5-5 and J is TRBJ2-7; D could derive from TRBD1 or TRBD2 (6 bases each). The source material was blood. The receptor comes from a man aged 35-49 years in good health. The DNA for the CDR3 is TGTGCCAGCAGCTTCTCCGGGGGCCAAGGCGAGCAGTACTTC. Protein sequence: CASSFSGGQGEQYF.